These T cell receptor beta chains were read from a single sample in a study of regulatory T cells in long-lasting Graves disease. TCRdb ran MiXCR on the multiplex PCR reads and lists one entry per CDR3 protein. In the table there are 400,000 or so distinct CDR3 sequences, 23% of which are singletons. The specimen was peripheral blood mononuclear cells (PBMCs), collected when the disease was refractory, from a patient treated with antithyroid drugs. The receptors come from a female donor with Graves disease. Each CDR3 is given without its conserved first and last residue. A D gene is named only where the DNA matches it firmly.

CDR3aa	d_gene	v_gene
ASSQARDRGSRNTIY	TRBD1	TRBV14
ASSAATGYGNTIY	TRBD1	TRBV25-1
ASSSLIGDVNTEAF	-	TRBV7-8
ASSPQGATNEKLF	TRBD1	TRBV7-2
ASSEFWGTGELF	-	TRBV2
ASSRPPTYEQC	-	TRBV28
ASSLRSLNSRETQY	-	TRBV11-1
SARGTSASTDTQY	-	TRBV20-1
ASSSSGQGYQETQY	-	TRBV7-2
ASSEWLGGTSGRSTYEQY	TRBD2	TRBV25-1
ASSQDITATNEKLF	-	TRBV14
ASLYGVEQY	-	TRBV28
SVVGGRHMNTEAF	-	TRBV29-1
ASSYLRQGANEKLF	TRBD1	TRBV6-1
ASSLEGTGGGRPQH	TRBD1	TRBV5-1
SARVPGQIYEQY	TRBD1	TRBV20-1
ASSSGDGRYGYT	-	TRBV7-2
ASSSGRTSGRSDTQY	TRBD2	TRBV2
AWSLAGANVLP	-	TRBV30
SASLGTQETQY	-	TRBV20-1
ASSGLPGETQY	-	TRBV25-1
AISESIAGQNTGELF	TRBD2	TRBV10-3
ASNPGANYGYT	-	TRBV28
ASRQRTSGYTYEQY	TRBD2	TRBV6-1
ASSLHGRTYEQY	-	TRBV6-5
SAGGQRGYT	TRBD1	TRBV29-1
ASSLVGEATRRTDTQY	-	TRBV11-2
ASSFNRGFTGELF	-	TRBV7-2
ASSLGFSEQPI	-	TRBV2
ASSLASGDYEQY	-	TRBV5-1
SVDRGVLETQY	TRBD1	TRBV29-1
ASSLEGPPVHEQY	-	TRBV5-1
ASRVSGKVQETQY	TRBD2	TRBV6-1
ASRQGLTGELF	-	TRBV9
ASIPRQPQPTEAF	-	TRBV19
ASPGDRGQETQY	TRBD1	TRBV2
SARDLDVGYT	-	TRBV20-1
ASSEFQGRSYEQY	-	TRBV6-1
SVRASGSETQY	TRBD2	TRBV29-1